Each of the 22 T cell receptor beta chains below was sequenced from the same sample in a study of T cell repertoires in cytomegalovirus infection. No cognate antigen is known for these TCRs. Each CDR3 protein gets one entry after TCRdb re-called the reads with MiXCR. The profile shows hundreds of thousands of distinct CDR3 sequences, roughly 36% of them singletons. Sample: cultured PBMCs, taken from culture after CMV antigen stimulation. Receptors were obtained from a human donor in good health (CMV status not recorded). Some clones in this sample may be carry-over from other donors' samples.

The genes are TRBV2 and TRBJ2-5; the D gene is possibly TRBD1 (5 bases). This CDR3 contains 13 residues. Deletions cut 6 bases from V and 3 bases from J, with 11 bases between. Germline V CDR1 and CDR2: SNHLY, FYNNEI. In DNA form, the CDR3 reads TGTGCCAGCAGGATTTTAGGGGAAGAGACCCAGTACTTC. Amino acid sequence: CASRILGEETQYF.

This clonotype was detected a few times. The chain recombines TRBV20-1 with TRBJ1-1, with 7 bases identical to TRBD1. Germline CDR1 reads DFQATT; CDR2 reads SNEGSKA (reference sequence). Trimming removed 1 base from V and 0 bases from J; junction bases left unmatched: 5. The CDR3 loop spans 15 amino acids. The CDR3 protein is CSARGQGDLNTEAFF. The CDR3 DNA reads as TGCAGTGCTAGAGGACAGGGAGACCTGAACACTGAAGCTTTCTTT.

This chain uses TRBV7-6 with TRBJ2-4; no clear D. CDR1 and CDR2 from the germline V gene are SGHVS and FNYEAQ. The CDR3 covers 16 residues. Trimming shortened V by 3 bases and J by 0 bases, and 12 bases separated the two germline ends. The CDR3 coding sequence is TGTGCCAGCAGCTTCAACAGTATCATAGCCAAAAACATTCAGTACTTC. This sequence encodes CASSFNSIIAKNIQYF.

The rearrangement uses TRBV12-3 or TRBV12-4 and TRBJ2-4; D perhaps matches TRBD2 (6 bases). This CDR3 has 14 amino acids. V gave up 5 bases and J gave up 9 bases, with 17 bases separating them. CDR3: CASSPARGLGIQYF. The DNA of the CDR3 is TGTGCCAGCAGTCCTGCGAGGGGACTTGGCATTCAGTACTTC.

This chain connects TRBV19 to TRBJ2-1, with 8 bases that match TRBD2. In germline, CDR1 is LNHDA, CDR2 SQIVND (reference sequence). The trim removed 4 bases at V and 8 bases at J, leaving 19 bases unmatched. The CDR3 has 18 residues. DNA for the CDR3: TGTGCCAGTAGTACCCCCCGCGAAGCGGGAGTGCTTGGCGATGAGCAGTTCTTC. It codes for CASSTPREAGVLGDEQFF.

The gene calls are TRBV4-2 and TRBJ2-7; tentatively, D is TRBD1 (6 bases). Germline V gene lookup returns CDR1 LGHNA and CDR2 YNFKEQ. Trimming stripped 0 bases from V and 2 bases from J, with 8 bases between. The CDR3 loop spans 14 amino acids. CDR3 sequence reads: CASSQETGPYEQYF. The CDR3, as DNA: TGTGCCAGCAGCCAAGAGACAGGCCCCTACGAGCAGTACTTC.

The chain uses TRBV12-3 or TRBV12-4 and TRBJ2-3; 8 nucleotides align to TRBD2. The CDR3 is 12 residues long. The V gene end was trimmed by 7 bases and the J gene end by 9 bases; junction bases not matched to a gene: 6. The CDR3 DNA reads TGTGCCAGCACCCGGGGGGGCCCCACGCAGTATTTT. This encodes CASTRGGPTQYF.

The rearrangement uses TRBV27 and TRBJ1-2, with unresolved D. Germline values: CDR1 MNHEY, CDR2 SMNVEV (reference sequence). V dropped 7 bases and J dropped 4 bases, with 13 bases sitting between them. CDR3 length: 13 amino acids. The CDR3 DNA follows: TGTGCCAGCACCGGGAGTTCTCCCTATGGCTACACCTTC. It is translated as CASTGSSPYGYTF.

The chain has TRBV23-1 and TRBJ2-1; D may match TRBD1 or TRBD2 (5 bases each). TRBV23-1 carries the ORF label, with uncertain function. This CDR3 contains 18 residues. V was pared by 0 bases and J by 0 bases, with 15 bases between. The CDR3 DNA sequence: TGCGCCAGCAGTCAATCCCGCCTGGGGGATAGCTCCTACAATGAGCAGTTCTTC. Its translation: CASSQSRLGDSSYNEQFF.

This clonotype was found a few times. The chain is built from TRBV7-2 and TRBJ1-1, with D uncertain. Germline V gene sequence: CDR1 SGHTA, CDR2 FQGNSA. V was pared by 8 bases and J by 1 base, with 8 bases between. This CDR3 comprises 12 residues. CDR3 DNA: TGTGCCAGCGCGACACCGAACACTGAAGCTTTCTTT. This translates into CASATPNTEAFF. The whole variable domain, filled in from reference TRBV7-2 and TRBJ1-1, reads GAGVSQSPSNKVTEKGKDVELRCDPISGHTALYWYRQSLGQGLEFLIYFQGNSAPDKSGLPSDRFSAERTGGSVSTLTIQRTQQEDSAVYLCASATPNTEAFFGQGTRLTVV.

This clonotype was recorded at least ten times. J is TRBJ2-7 and V is TRBV7-2, with D uncertain. Germline values: CDR1 SGHTA, CDR2 FQGNSA. This CDR3 contains 14 residues. V lost 5 bases to trimming and J lost 4 bases, with 15 bases between them. CDR3 sequence reads: CASSPRLGPYEQYF. In DNA form, the CDR3 reads TGTGCCAGCAGCCCTAGGTTGGGCCCTTACGAGCAGTACTTC.

The J gene is TRBJ2-2, the V gene TRBV24-1, with 8 bases lining up with TRBD2. This CDR3 spans 15 amino acids. Germline-derived CDR1 and CDR2 are KGHDR and SFDVKD. The trim removed 1 base at V and 5 bases at J, leaving 2 bases unmatched. CDR3 DNA sequence: TGTGCCACCAGTGATTTCCTAGCGGGTACCGGGGAGCTGTTTTTT. Translation: CATSDFLAGTGELFF.

There are a few counts of this clonotype. V usage is TRBV4-3 and J usage is TRBJ2-3, with D possibly TRBD2 on 6 matching bases. Germline V gene sequence: CDR1 LGHNA, CDR2 YSLEER. The CDR3 consists of 15 residues. The V end lost 1 base, the J end lost 2 bases, and 10 bases lay between the germline ends. This chain's CDR3 is CASSQVAGPTDTQYF. CDR3 coding DNA: TGCGCCAGCAGCCAAGTTGCGGGACCCACAGATACGCAGTATTTT.

The chain employs TRBV4-1 and TRBJ2-5; TRBD2 aligns across 9 bases. The V and J ends lost 1 base and 4 bases, in that order; junction bases with no gene match: 1. The V gene's germline CDR1 is MGHRA and CDR2 YSYEKL. This CDR3 has 14 amino acids. The CDR3 sequence is CASSQVAGAETQYF. CDR3 DNA: TGCGCCAGCAGCCAAGTAGCGGGAGCAGAGACCCAGTACTTC.

The chain links TRBV15 to TRBJ2-2, with 7 nucleotides matching TRBD1. This CDR3 is built from 16 residues. V gave up 5 bases and J gave up 3 bases; unmatched junction bases: 9. Germline CDR1 reads LNHNV; CDR2 reads YYDKDF (reference sequence). The CDR3 region is CATSGGSGQYTGELFF. CDR3 nucleotide sequence: TGTGCCACCAGCGGGGGATCGGGACAGTACACCGGGGAGCTGTTTTTT.

The chain is built from TRBV7-9 and TRBJ1-6; D remains unclear. CDR1 is SEHNR, CDR2 FQNEAQ, per germline (reference sequence). The CDR3 totals 13 residues. The V gene lost 5 bases and the J gene lost 13 bases, with 15 bases spanning the gap. DNA of the CDR3: TGTGCCAGCAGCCCGTCAGGCGGGGTGCCCCTCCACTTT. Protein sequence: CASSPSGGVPLHF.

This rearrangement joins TRBV6-6 to TRBJ2-5; 7 bases match TRBD1. In germline, CDR1 is MNHNY, CDR2 SVGAGI (reference sequence). V shed 6 bases and J 5 bases; nucleotides not matched to a gene: 9. The CDR3 loop spans 14 amino acids. The CDR3 spells CASSPNRGVETQYF. In nucleotides, the CDR3 is TGTGCCAGCAGCCCCAACAGGGGAGTGGAGACCCAGTACTTC.

This sequence joins TRBV27 and TRBJ2-5; D not certain. Germline V CDR1 and CDR2: MNHEY, SMNVEV (reference sequence). The CDR3 extends over 15 amino acids. V dropped 8 bases and J dropped 1 base, with 17 bases sitting between them. The DNA of the CDR3 is TGTGCCAGCCACCCCGACTGGTTGGCCCAAGAGACCCAGTACTTC. Its protein is CASHPDWLAQETQYF.

This chain connects TRBV15 to TRBJ1-5; D is perhaps TRBD1 (5 bases). Germline V gene lookup returns CDR1 LNHNV and CDR2 YYDKDF (reference sequence). The germline V and J ends were trimmed by 7 bases and 1 base, with 20 bases remaining between them. CDR3 length: 17 amino acids. CDR3 sequence: CATTRVAEWGSNQPQHF. CDR3 DNA sequence: TGTGCCACCACCCGCGTGGCAGAATGGGGGAGCAATCAGCCCCAGCATTTT.

V is TRBV6-8 and J is TRBJ1-2, with a weak D call TRBD1 (5 bases). The CDR3 contains 17 residues. Germline-derived CDR1 and CDR2 are MNHGY and SAAAGT. Trimming removed 5 bases from V and 3 bases from J, with 22 bases in between. DNA of the CDR3: TGTGCCAGCAGTCCGTATGCTCCCAAGACAGCGGACTATGGCTACACCTTC. Protein: CASSPYAPKTADYGYTF.

This clonotype has just one count. The chain employs TRBV20-1 and TRBJ2-1; D gene uncertain. This CDR3 comprises 16 residues. The V end lost 0 bases, the J end lost 0 bases, and 12 bases lay between the germline ends. Germline V gene data show CDR1 as DFQATT and CDR2 as SNEGSKA (reference sequence). In DNA form, the CDR3 reads TGCAGTGCTAGAGACTCGAGTCCGAACTCCTACAATGAGCAGTTCTTC. Translation: CSARDSSPNSYNEQFF.

This clonotype has only a few counts. V and J are TRBV19 and TRBJ2-7; weak D call: TRBD1 (6 bases). In germline, CDR1 is LNHDA, CDR2 SQIVND (reference sequence). With 6 bases removed from V and 0 bases from J, the gap between germline ends came to 15 bases. This CDR3 is 15 amino acids long. The CDR3: CASRNRDLGSYEQYF. For the CDR3, the DNA is TGTGCCAGTAGGAACAGGGATTTAGGCTCCTACGAGCAGTACTTC.